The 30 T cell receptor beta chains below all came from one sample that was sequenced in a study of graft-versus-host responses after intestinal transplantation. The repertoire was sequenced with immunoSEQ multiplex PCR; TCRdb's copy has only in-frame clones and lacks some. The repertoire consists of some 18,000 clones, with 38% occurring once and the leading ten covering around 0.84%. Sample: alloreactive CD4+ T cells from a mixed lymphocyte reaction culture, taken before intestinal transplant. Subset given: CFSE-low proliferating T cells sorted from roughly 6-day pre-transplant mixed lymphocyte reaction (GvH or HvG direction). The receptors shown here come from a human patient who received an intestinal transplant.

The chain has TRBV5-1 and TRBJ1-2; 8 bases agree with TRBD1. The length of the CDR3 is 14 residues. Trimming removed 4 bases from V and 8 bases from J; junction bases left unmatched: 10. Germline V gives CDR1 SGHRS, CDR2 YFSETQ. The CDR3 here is CASSPGQGGWGYTF. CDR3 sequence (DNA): TGCGCCAGCAGCCCAGGACAGGGAGGGTGGGGCTACACCTTC. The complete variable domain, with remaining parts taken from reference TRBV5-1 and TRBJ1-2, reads KAGVTQTPRYLIKTRGQQVTLSCSPISGHRSVSWYQQTPGQGLQFLFEYFSETQRNKGNFPGRFSGRQFSNSRSEMNVSTLELGDSALYLCASSPGQGGWGYTFGSGTRLTVV.

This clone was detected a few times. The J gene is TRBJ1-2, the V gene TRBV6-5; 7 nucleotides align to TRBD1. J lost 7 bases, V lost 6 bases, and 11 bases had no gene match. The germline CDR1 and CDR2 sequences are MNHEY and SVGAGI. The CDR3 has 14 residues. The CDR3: CASRLRQGSSGYTF. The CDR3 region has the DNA TGTGCCAGCAGACTCAGACAGGGCAGCTCTGGCTACACCTTC.

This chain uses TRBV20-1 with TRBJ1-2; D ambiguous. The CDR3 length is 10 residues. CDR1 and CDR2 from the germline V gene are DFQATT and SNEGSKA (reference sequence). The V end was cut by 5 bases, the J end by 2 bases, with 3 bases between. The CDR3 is CSAGNYGYTF. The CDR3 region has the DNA TGCAGTGCTGGCAACTATGGCTACACCTTC.

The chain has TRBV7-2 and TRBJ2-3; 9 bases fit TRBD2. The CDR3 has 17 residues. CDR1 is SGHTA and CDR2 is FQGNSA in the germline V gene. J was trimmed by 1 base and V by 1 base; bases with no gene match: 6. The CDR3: CASSLERRLAGTDTQYF. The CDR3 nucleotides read TGTGCCAGCAGCTTAGAGAGGAGACTAGCGGGCACAGATACGCAGTATTTT. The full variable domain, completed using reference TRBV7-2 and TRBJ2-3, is GAGVSQSPSNKVTEKGKDVELRCDPISGHTALYWYRQSLGQGLEFLIYFQGNSAPDKSGLPSDRFSAERTGGSVSTLTIQRTQQEDSAVYLCASSLERRLAGTDTQYFGPGTRLTVL.

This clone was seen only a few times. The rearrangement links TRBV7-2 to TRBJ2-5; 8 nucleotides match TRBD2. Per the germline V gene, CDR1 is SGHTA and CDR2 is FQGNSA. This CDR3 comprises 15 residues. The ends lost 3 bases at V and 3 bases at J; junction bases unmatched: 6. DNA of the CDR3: TGTGCCAGCAGCTTTATGGCGGGGGGAAAAGAGACCCAGTACTTC. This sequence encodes CASSFMAGGKETQYF.

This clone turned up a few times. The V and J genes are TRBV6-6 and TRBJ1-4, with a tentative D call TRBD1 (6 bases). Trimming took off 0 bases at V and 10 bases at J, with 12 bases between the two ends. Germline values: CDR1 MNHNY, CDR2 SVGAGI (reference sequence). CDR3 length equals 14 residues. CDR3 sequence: CASSYSNRVRKLFF. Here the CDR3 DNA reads TGTGCCAGCAGTTACTCAAACAGGGTACGAAAACTGTTTTTT.

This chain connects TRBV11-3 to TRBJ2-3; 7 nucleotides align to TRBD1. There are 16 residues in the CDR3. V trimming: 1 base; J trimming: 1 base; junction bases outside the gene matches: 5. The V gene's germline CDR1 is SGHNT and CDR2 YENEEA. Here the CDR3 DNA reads TGTGCCAGCAGCTTAGGCAACAGGGGAGGCACAGATACGCAGTATTTT. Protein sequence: CASSLGNRGGTDTQYF.

In nucleotides, the CDR3 is TGCAGCGCACCGGGGCTAAGCAGCACTGAAGCTTTCTTT. The encoded protein is CSAPGLSSTEAFF. The chain carries TRBV29-1 and TRBJ1-1; possible D gene TRBD1, 5 bases. The germline CDR1 and CDR2 sequences are SQVTM and ANQGSEA. Trimming pared 7 bases from V and 4 bases from J, leaving 16 bases between. There are 13 residues in the CDR3.

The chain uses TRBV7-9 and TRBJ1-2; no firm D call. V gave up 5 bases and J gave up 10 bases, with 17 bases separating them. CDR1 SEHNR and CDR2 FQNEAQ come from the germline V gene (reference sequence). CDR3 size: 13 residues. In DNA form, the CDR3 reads TGTGCCAGCAGCGCGACGGGTGCCGATGACTACACCTTC. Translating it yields CASSATGADDYTF.

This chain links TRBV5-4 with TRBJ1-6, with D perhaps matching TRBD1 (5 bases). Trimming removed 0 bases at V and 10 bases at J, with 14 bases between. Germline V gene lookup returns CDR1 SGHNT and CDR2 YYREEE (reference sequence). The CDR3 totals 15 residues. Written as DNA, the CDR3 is TGTGCCAGCAGCTTGGGTCCGCAGGGACCCTCACCCCTCCACTTT. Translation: CASSLGPQGPSPLHF.

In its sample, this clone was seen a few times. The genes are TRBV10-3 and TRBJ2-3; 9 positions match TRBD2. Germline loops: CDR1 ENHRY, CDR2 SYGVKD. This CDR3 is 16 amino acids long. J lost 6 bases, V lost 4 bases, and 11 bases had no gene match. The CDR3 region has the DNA TGTGCCATCAGTGCGGTGACTAGCGGTTTCTCCGATACGCAGTATTTT. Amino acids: CAISAVTSGFSDTQYF.

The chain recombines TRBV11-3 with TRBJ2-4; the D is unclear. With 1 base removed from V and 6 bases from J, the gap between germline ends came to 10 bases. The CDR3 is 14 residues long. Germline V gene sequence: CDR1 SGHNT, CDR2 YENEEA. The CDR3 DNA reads TGTGCCAGCAGCTTAGTGGGCGGACGAAACATTCAGTACTTC. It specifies CASSLVGGRNIQYF.

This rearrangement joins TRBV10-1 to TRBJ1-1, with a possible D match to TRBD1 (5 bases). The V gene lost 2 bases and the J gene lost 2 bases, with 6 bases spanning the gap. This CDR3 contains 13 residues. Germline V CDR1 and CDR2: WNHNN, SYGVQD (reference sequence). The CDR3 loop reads CASSEDSNTEAFF. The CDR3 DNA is TGCGCCAGCAGTGAGGACAGTAACACTGAAGCTTTCTTT.

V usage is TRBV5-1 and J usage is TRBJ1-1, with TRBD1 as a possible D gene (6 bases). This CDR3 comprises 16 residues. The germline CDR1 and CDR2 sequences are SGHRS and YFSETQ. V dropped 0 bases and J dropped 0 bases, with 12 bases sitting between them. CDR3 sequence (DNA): TGCGCCAGCAGCTTGGTAGGGGGGAGGGTGAACACTGAAGCTTTCTTT. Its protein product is CASSLVGGRVNTEAFF.

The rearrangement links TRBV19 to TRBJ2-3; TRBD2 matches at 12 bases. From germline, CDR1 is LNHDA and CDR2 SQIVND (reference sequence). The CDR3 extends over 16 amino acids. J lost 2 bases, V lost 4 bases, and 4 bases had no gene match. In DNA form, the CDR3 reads TGTGCCAGTAGTACAGGGACTAGCGGGTTCACAGATACGCAGTATTTT. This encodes CASSTGTSGFTDTQYF.

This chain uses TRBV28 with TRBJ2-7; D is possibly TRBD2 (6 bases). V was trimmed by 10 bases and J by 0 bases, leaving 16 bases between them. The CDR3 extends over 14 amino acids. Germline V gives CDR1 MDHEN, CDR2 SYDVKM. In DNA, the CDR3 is TGTGCCACCCGGGGGTCCCGAGGCTCCTACGAGCAGTACTTC. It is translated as CATRGSRGSYEQYF.

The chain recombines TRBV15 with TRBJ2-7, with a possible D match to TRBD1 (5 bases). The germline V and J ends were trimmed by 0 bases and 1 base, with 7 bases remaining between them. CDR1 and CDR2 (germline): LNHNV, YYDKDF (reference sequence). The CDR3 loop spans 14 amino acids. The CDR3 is CATSRDSGSYEQYF. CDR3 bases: TGTGCCACCAGCAGAGATTCAGGGTCCTACGAGCAGTACTTC.

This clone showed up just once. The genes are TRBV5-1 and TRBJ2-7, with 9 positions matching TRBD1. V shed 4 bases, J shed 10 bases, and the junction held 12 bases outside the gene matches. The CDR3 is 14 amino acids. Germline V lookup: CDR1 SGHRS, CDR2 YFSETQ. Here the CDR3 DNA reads TGCGCCAGCAGCCAAGCGGGACAGGGTTTAGTTCAGTACTTC. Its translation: CASSQAGQGLVQYF.

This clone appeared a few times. The CDR3 region is CASSWRGSTDTQYF. The CDR3 nucleotides are TGTGCCAGCAGCTGGAGGGGGAGCACAGATACGCAGTATTTT. This chain connects TRBV7-9 to TRBJ2-3; TRBD1 or TRBD2 may be the D gene (6 bases each). With 4 bases removed from V and 0 bases from J, the gap between germline ends came to 8 bases. CDR3 size: 14 residues. Germline assignment: CDR1 SEHNR and CDR2 FQNEAQ (reference sequence).

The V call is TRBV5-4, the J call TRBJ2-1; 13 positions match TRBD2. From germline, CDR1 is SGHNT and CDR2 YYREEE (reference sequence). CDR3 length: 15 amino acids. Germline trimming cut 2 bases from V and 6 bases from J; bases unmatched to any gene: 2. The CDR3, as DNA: TGTGCCAGCAGCTTACTAGCGGGGGGGCGCAATGAGCAGTTCTTC. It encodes CASSLLAGGRNEQFF.

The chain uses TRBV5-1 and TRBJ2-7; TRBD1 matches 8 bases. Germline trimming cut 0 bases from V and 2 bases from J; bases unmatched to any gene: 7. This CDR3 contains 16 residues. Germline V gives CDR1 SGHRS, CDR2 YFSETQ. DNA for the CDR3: TGCGCCAGCAGCTTGGGGCTAAACAGGGGGGCCTACGAGCAGTACTTC. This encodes CASSLGLNRGAYEQYF.

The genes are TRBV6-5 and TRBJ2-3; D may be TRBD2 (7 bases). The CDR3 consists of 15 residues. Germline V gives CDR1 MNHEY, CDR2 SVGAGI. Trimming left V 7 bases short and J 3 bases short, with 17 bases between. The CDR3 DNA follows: TGTGCCAGCACCCGAGGGGGGGTCGGTACAGATACGCAGTATTTT. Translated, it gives CASTRGGVGTDTQYF.

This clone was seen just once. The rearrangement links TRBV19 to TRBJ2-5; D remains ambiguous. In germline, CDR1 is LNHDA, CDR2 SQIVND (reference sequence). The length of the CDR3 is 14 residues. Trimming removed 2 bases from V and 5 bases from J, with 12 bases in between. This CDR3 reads CASSIFGFRETQYF. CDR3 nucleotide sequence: TGTGCCAGTAGTATATTCGGGTTTAGGGAGACCCAGTACTTC.

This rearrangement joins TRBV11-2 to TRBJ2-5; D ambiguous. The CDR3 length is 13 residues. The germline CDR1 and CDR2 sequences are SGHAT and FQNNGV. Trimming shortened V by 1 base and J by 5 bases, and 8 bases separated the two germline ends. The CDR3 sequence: CASSLGTRETQYF. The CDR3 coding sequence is TGTGCCAGCAGCTTAGGTACTCGGGAGACCCAGTACTTC.

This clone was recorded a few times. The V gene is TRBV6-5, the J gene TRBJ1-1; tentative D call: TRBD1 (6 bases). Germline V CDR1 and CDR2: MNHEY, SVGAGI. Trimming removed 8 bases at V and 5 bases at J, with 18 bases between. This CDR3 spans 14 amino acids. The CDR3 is CASGRPRGGTEAFF. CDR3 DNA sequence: TGTGCCAGCGGGCGCCCGAGAGGGGGGACTGAAGCTTTCTTT.

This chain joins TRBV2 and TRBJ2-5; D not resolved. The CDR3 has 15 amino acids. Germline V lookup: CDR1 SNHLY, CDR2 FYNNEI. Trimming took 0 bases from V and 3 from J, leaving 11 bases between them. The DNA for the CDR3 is TGTGCCAGCAGTGAAGCGCTGTTTTCGGAAGAGACCCAGTACTTC. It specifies CASSEALFSEETQYF.

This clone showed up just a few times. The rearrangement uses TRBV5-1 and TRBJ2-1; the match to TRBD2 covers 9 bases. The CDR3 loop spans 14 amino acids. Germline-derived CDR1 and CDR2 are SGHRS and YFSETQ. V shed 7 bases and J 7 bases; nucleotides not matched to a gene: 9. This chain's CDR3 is CASSAGGPSNEQFF. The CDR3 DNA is TGCGCCAGCTCCGCGGGGGGGCCTTCGAATGAGCAGTTCTTC.

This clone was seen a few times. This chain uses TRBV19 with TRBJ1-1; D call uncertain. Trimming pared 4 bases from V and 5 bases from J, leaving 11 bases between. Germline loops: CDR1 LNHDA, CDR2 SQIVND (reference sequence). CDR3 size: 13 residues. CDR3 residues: CASSNFEGTEAFF. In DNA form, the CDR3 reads TGTGCCAGTAGTAACTTTGAGGGAACTGAAGCTTTCTTT. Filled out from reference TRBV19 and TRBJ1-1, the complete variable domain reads DGGITQSPKYLFRKEGQNVTLSCEQNLNHDAMYWYRQDPGQGLRLIYYSQIVNDFQKGDIAEGYSVSREKKESFPLTVTSAQKNPTAFYLCASSNFEGTEAFFGQGTRLTVV.

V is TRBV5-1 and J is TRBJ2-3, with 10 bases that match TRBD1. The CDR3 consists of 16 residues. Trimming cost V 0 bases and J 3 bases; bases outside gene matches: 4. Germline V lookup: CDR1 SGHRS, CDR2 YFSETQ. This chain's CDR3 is CASSLADRGRTDTQYF. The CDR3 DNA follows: TGCGCCAGCAGCTTGGCCGACAGGGGGCGAACAGATACGCAGTATTTT.

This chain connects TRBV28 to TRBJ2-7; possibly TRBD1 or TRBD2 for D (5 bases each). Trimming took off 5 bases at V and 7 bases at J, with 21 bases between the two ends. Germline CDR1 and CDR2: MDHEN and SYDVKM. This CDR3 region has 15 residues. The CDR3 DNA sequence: TGTGCCAGCAGTCCTTTGGGACCCAACGAGGGGGAGCAGTACTTC. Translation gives CASSPLGPNEGEQYF.